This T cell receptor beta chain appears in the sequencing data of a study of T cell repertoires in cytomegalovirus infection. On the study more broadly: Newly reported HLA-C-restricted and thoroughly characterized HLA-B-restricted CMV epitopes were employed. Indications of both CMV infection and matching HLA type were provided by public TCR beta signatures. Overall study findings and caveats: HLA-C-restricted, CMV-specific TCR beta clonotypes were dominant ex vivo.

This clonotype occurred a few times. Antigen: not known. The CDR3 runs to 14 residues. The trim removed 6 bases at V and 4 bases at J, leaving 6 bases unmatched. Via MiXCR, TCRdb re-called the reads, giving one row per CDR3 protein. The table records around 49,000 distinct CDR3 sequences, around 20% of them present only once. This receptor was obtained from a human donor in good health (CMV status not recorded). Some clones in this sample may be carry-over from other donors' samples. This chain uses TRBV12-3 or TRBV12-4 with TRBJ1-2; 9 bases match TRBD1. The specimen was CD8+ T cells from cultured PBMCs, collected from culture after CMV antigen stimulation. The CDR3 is CASSETGGSYGYTF. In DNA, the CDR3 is TGTGCCAGCAGCGAGACAGGGGGGAGCTATGGCTACACCTTC.